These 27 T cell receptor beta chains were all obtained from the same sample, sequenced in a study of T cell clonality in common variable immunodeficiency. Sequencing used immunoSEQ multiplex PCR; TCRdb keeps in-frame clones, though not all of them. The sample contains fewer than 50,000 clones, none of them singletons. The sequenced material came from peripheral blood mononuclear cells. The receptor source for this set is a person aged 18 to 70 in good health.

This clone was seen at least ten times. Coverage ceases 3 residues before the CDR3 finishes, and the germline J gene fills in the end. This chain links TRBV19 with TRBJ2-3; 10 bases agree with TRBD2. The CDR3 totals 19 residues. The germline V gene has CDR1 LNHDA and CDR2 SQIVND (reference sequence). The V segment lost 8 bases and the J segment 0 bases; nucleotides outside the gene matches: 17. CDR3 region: CASATRGGLAQRSTDTQYF. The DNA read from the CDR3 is TGTGCCAGTGCCACTCGCGGGGGACTAGCGCAACGGAGCACAGATACG.

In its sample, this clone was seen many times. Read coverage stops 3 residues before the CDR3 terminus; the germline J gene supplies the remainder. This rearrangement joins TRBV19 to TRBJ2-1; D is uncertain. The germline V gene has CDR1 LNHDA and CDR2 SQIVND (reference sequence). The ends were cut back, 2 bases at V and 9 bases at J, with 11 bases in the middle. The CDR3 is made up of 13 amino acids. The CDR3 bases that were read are TGTGCCAGTAGTATAACCGGTTACGTTGAG. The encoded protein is CASSITGYVE. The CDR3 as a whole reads CASSITGYVEQFF.

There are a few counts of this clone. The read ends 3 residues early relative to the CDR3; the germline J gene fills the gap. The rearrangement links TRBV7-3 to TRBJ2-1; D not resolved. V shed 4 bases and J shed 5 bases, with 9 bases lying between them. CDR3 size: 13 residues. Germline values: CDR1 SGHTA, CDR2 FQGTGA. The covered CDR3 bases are TGTGCCAGCAGCTCCCCCCCCAACAATGAG. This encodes CASSSPPNNE. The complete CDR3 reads CASSSPPNNEQFF.

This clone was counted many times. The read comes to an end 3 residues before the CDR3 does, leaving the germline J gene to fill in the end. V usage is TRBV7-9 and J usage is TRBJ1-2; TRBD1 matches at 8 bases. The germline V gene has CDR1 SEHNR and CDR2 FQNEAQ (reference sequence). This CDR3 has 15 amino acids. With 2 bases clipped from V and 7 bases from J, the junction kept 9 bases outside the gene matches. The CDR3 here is CASSLSSGQGGGYTF. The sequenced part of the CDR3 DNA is TGTGCCAGCAGCTTATCGAGTGGACAGGGTGGTGGC.

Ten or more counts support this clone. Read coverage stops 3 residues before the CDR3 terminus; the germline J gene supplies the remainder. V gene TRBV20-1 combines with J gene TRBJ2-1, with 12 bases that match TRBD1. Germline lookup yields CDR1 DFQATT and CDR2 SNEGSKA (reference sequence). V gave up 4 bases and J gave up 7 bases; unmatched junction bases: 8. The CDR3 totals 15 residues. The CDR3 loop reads CSATPGTGGLNEQFF. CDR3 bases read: TGCAGTGCTACCCCCGGGACAGGGGGCTTAAATGAG.

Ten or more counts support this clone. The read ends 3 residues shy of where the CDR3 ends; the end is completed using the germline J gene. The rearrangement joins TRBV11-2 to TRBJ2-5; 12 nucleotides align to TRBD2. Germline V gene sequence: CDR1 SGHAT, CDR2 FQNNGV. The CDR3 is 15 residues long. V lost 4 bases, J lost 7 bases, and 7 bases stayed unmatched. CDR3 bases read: TGTGCCAGCAGCTCACTAGCGGGAGGTACAGGGACC. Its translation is CASSSLAGGTGT. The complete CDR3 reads CASSSLAGGTGTQYF.

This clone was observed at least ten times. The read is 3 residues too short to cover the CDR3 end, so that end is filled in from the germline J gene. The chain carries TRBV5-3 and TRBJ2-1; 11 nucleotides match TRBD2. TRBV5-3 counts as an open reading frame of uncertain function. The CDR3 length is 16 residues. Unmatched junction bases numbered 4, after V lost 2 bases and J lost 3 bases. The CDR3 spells CARSFPGLAVYNEQFF. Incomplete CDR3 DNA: TGTGCCAGAAGCTTCCCGGGACTAGCGGTCTACAATGAG.

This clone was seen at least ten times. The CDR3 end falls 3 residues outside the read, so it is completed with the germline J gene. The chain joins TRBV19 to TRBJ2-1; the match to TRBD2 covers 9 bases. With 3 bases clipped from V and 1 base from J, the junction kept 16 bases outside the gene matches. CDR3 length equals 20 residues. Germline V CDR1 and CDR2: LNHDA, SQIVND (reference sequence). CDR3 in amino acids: CASSMPPRLAVQPSYNEQFF. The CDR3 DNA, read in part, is TGTGCCAGTAGTATGCCACCGCGACTAGCGGTCCAGCCTTCCTACAATGAG.

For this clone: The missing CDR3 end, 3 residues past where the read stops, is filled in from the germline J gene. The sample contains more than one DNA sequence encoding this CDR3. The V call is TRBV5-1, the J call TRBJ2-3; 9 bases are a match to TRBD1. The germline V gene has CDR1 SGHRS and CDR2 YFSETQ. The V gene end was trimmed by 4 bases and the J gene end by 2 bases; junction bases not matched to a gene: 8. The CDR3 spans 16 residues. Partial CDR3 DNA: TGCGCCAGCAGCCTAGGACAGGGGATAGACACAGATACG. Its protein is CASSLGQGIDTDT. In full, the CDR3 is CASSLGQGIDTDTQYF.

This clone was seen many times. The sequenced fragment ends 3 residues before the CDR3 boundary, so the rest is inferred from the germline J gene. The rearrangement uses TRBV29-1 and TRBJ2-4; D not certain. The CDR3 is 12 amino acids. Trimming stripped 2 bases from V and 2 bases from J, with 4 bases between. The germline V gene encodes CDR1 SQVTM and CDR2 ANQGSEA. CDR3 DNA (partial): TGCAGCGTTGAACCCACCAAAAACATT. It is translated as CSVEPTKNI. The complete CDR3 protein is CSVEPTKNIQYF.

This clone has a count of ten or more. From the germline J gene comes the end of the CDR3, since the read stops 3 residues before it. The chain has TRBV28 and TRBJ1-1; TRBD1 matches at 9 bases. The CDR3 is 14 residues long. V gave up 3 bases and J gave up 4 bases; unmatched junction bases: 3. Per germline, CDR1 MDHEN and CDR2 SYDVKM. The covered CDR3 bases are TGTGCCAGCAGTTTGAAGACAGGGGGCACTGAA. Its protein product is CASSLKTGGTE. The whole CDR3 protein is CASSLKTGGTEAFF.

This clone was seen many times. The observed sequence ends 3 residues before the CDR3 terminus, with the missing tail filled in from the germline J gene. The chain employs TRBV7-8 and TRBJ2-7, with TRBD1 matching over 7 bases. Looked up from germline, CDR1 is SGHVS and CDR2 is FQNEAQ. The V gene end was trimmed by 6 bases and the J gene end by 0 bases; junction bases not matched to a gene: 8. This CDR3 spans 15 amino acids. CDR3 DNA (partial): TGTGCCAGCAGAGTAACAACAGGGGACTCCTACGAG. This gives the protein CASRVTTGDSYE. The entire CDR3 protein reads CASRVTTGDSYEQYF.

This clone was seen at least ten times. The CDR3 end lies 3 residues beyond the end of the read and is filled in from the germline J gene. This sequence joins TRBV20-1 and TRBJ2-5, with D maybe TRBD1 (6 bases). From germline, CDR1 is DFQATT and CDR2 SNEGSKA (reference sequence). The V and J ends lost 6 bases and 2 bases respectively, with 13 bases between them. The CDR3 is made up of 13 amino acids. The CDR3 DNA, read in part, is TGCAGTGCAAAACGGACAGCTCAAGAGACC. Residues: CSAKRTAQET. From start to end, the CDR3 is CSAKRTAQETQYF.

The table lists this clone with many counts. The CDR3 bases that were read are TGTGCCAGCAGCGCGGGACAGGGGGCATATGAAAAA. This sequence encodes CASSAGQGAYEK. In full, the CDR3 reads CASSAGQGAYEKLFF. The chain employs TRBV7-9 and TRBJ1-4; 12 nucleotides agree with TRBD1. The read comes to an end 3 residues before the CDR3 does, leaving the germline J gene to fill in the end. The CDR3 runs to 15 residues. Germline-derived CDR1 and CDR2 are SEHNR and FQNEAQ (reference sequence). The ends lost 5 bases at V and 6 bases at J; junction bases unmatched: 4.

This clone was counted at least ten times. The CDR3 spells CSARDGRVGAVETQYF. The sequenced CDR3 bases are TGCAGTGCTAGAGATGGCCGGGTGGGGGCCGTCGAGACC. V gene TRBV20-1 combines with J gene TRBJ2-5; D is perhaps TRBD1 (6 bases). Coverage ceases 3 residues before the CDR3 finishes, and the germline J gene fills in the end. Germline assignment: CDR1 DFQATT and CDR2 SNEGSKA (reference sequence). Trimming left V 0 bases short and J 5 bases short, with 19 bases between. The CDR3 has 16 amino acids.

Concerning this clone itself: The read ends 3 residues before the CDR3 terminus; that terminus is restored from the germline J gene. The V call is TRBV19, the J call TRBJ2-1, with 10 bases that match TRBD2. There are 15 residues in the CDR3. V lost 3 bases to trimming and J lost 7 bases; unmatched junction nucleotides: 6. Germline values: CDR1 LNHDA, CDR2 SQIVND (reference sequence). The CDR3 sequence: CASSIGASGSNEQFF. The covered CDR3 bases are TGTGCCAGTAGTATTGGAGCTAGCGGGAGTAATGAG.

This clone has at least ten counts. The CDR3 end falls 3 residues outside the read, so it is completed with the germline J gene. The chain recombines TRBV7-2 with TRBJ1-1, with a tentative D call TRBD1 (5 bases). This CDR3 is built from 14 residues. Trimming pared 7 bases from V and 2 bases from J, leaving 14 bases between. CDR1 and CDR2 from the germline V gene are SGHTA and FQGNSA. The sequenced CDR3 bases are TGTGCCAGCAACATGGGCGGGGGAAACACTGAA. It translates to CASNMGGGNTE. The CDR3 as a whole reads CASNMGGGNTEAFF.

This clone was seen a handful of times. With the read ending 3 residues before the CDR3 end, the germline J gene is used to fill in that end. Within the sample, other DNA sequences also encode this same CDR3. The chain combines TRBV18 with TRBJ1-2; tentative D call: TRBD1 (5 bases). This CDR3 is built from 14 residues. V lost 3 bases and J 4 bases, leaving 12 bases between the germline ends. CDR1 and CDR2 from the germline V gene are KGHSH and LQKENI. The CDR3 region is CASSPIRDVYGYTF. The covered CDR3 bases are TGTGCCAGCTCACCGATCAGGGATGTCTATGGC. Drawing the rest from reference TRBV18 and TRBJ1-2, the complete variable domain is NAGVMQNPRHLVRRRGQEARLRCSPMKGHSHVYWYRQLPEEGLKFMVYLQKENIIDESGMPKERFSAEFPKEGPSILRIQQVVRGDSAAYFCASSPIRDVYGYTFGSGTRLTVV.

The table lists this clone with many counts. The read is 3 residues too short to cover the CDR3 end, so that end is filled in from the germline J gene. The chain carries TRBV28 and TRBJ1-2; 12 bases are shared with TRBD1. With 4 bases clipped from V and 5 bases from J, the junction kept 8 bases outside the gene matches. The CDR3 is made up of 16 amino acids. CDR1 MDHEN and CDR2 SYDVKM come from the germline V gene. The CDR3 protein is CASSSPGTGGEYGYTF. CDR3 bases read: TGTGCCAGCAGTTCGCCCGGGACAGGGGGCGAATATGGC.

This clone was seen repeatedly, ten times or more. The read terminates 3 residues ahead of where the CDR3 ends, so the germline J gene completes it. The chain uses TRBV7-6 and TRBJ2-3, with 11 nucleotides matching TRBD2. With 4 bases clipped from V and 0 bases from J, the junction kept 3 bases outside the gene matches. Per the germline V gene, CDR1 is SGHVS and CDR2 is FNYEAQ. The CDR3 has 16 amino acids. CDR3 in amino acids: CASSSTSGASTDTQYF. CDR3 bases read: TGTGCCAGCAGCTCGACTAGCGGGGCCAGCACAGATACG. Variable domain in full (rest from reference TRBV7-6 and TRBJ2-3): GAGVSQSPRYKVTKRGQDVALRCDPISGHVSLYWYRQALGQGPEFLTYFNYEAQQDKSGLPNDRFSAERPEGSISTLTIQRTEQRDSAMYRCASSSTSGASTDTQYFGPGTRLTVL.

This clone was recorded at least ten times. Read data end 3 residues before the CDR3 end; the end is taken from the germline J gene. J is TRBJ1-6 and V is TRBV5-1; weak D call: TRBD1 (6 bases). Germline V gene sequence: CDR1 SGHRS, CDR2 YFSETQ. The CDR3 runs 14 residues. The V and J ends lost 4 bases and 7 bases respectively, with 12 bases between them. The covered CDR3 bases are TGCGCCAGCAGCATCGGGGGGGGCAATTCACCC. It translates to CASSIGGGNSP. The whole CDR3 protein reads CASSIGGGNSPLHF.

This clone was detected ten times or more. CDR3 protein: CSAPQAGALNEQFF. The CDR3 bases that were read are TGCAGTGCTCCCCAAGCGGGAGCATTAAATGAG. The chain is built from TRBV20-1 and TRBJ2-1; 8 bases agree with TRBD2. Coverage ceases 3 residues before the CDR3 finishes, and the germline J gene fills in the end. Germline V gives CDR1 DFQATT, CDR2 SNEGSKA (reference sequence). V shed 5 bases, J shed 7 bases, and the junction held 10 bases outside the gene matches. The CDR3 is made up of 14 amino acids.

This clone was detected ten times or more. CDR3 bases read: TGTGCCAGCAGTTACGCGGAGTCTAGCACAGATACG. Residues: CASSYAESSTDT. The whole CDR3 reads CASSYAESSTDTQYF. This rearrangement joins TRBV6-2 or TRBV6-3 to TRBJ2-3; no clear D gene. The missing CDR3 end, 3 residues past where the read stops, is filled in from the germline J gene. The CDR3 has 15 amino acids. Germline V gene sequence: CDR1 MNHEY, CDR2 SVGEGT. The V and J ends lost 2 bases and 0 bases respectively, with 9 bases between them.

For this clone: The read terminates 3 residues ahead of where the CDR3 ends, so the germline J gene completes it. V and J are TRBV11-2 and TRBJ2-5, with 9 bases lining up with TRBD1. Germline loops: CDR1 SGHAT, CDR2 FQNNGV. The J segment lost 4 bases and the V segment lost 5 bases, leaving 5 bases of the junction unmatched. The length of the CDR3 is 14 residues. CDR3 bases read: TGTGCCAGCAGCCAACAGGGGGCCCGAGAGACC. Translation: CASSQQGARET. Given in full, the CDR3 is CASSQQGARETQYF.

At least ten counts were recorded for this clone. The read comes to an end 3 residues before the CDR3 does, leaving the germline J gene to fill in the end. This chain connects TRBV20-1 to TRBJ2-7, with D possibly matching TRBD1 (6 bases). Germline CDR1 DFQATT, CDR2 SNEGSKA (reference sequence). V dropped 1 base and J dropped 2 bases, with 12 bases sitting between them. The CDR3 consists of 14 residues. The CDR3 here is CSARGTVLAYEQYF. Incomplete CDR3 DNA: TGCAGTGCTAGAGGGACAGTCTTAGCCTACGAG.

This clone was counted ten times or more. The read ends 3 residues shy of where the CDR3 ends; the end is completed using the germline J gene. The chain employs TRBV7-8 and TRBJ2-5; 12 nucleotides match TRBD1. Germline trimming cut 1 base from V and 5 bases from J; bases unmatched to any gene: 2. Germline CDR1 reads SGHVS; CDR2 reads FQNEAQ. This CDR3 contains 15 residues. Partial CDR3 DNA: TGTGCCAGCAGCTTAGGGGACAGGGGGCCGGAGACC. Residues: CASSLGDRGPET. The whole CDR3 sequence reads CASSLGDRGPETQYF.

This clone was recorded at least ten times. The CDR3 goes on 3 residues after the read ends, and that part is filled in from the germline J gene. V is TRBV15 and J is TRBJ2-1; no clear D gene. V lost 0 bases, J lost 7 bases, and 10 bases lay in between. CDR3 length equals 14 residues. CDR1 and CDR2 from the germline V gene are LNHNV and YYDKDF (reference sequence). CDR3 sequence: CATSRERYRNEQFF. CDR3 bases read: TGTGCCACCAGCAGAGAGCGGTATAGGAATGAG.